This TCR beta chain was sequenced during a study of blood T cell repertoires in COVID-19. Per the germline V gene, CDR1 is SGHAT and CDR2 is FQNNGV. This CDR3 comprises 13 residues. Trimming shortened V by 2 bases and J by 3 bases, and 7 bases separated the two germline ends. TCRdb's table, derived via immunoSEQ multiplex PCR, lists solely in-frame clones and lacks some. This table holds about 270,000 clones, less than 85% found once. The source of this sequence is a woman aged 18-29 years with acute or convalescent COVID-19. The chain employs TRBV11-2 and TRBJ1-1, with no clear D. The specimen was peripheral blood. The CDR3 sequence is CASSLRRDTEAFF. CDR3 bases: TGTGCCAGCAGCTTACGACGGGACACTGAAGCTTTCTTT.